The 2 T cell receptor beta chains below come from one sample, sequenced in a study of OX40 agonist ivuxolimab in advanced cancers. Libraries were prepared by immunoSEQ multiplex PCR; TCRdb keeps only in-frame clonotypes and omits some of them. In the table there are over 85,000 clones, around 83% of which are singletons. Sequencing was performed on CD4+ or CD8+ T cells sorted from blood, taken in a trial of the OX40 agonist ivuxolimab. All receptors derive from an adult with an advanced solid tumor such as melanoma, head and neck, liver or kidney cancer.

The rearrangement uses TRBV5-1 and TRBJ2-3; perhaps TRBD2 as D (6 bases). The CDR3 is 15 residues long. The V and J ends lost 4 bases and 3 bases respectively, with 15 bases between them. From germline, CDR1 is SGHRS and CDR2 YFSETQ. CDR3 protein: CASSPGGAKTDTQYF. DNA of the CDR3: TGCGCCAGCAGCCCTGGAGGGGCTAAAACAGATACGCAGTATTTT. Variable domain in full (rest from reference TRBV5-1 and TRBJ2-3): KAGVTQTPRYLIKTRGQQVTLSCSPISGHRSVSWYQQTPGQGLQFLFEYFSETQRNKGNFPGRFSGRQFSNSRSEMNVSTLELGDSALYLCASSPGGAKTDTQYFGPGTRLTVL.

The rearrangement joins TRBV21-1 to TRBJ2-3. TRBV21-1 is flagged as a pseudogene. The CDR3 spans 16 residues. CDR3: CASSRPLSENTDTQYF. DNA for the CDR3: TGTGCCAGCAGCAGACCTTTAAGTGAGAACACAGATACGCAGTATTTT.